The 20 T cell receptor beta chains below come from one sample, sequenced in a study of human T cells and chemical hapten exposure. The sample's time point: patch test 2, 6 weeks after DPC sensitization. This sample's treatment: therapeutic diphenylcyclopropenone sensitization with weekly scalp DPC. TCRdb analysed the RACE reads with MiXCR anew, one entry per CDR3 protein. Counted here are roughly 92,000 distinct CDR3 sequences, more than 9.5% occurring once; the ten biggest clones make up about 3%. Sequencing was performed on whole blood, taken in connection with sensitization to the hapten diphenylcyclopropenone (DPC). These receptors came from a woman aged 40 to 55 with alopecia areata. Some clones in this sample may be carry-over from other donors' samples.

The sample holds a few counts of this clonotype. V usage is TRBV3-1 and J usage is TRBJ2-5, with D unclear. Deletions cut 1 base from V and 5 bases from J, with 17 bases between. Germline V gene sequence: CDR1 LGHDT, CDR2 YNNKEL (reference sequence). This CDR3 is 16 amino acids long. DNA of the CDR3: TGTGCCAGCAGCCAAGTGACTCCGGGCAGCCGCGAGACCCAGTACTTC. Translation gives CASSQVTPGSRETQYF.

This clonotype was seen a handful of times. The V call is TRBV10-1, the J call TRBJ2-1; 9 bases fit TRBD2. The germline gives CDR1 WNHNN, CDR2 SYGVQD (reference sequence). CDR3 size: 15 residues. The V segment lost 2 bases and the J segment 9 bases; nucleotides outside the gene matches: 8. CDR3 sequence: CASSEKGSGSREQFF. DNA for the CDR3: TGCGCCAGCAGTGAGAAAGGTAGCGGGAGCCGTGAGCAGTTCTTC.

This clonotype was picked up many times. V and J are TRBV29-1 and TRBJ2-1; tentatively, D is TRBD2 (5 bases). V was trimmed by 3 bases and J by 0 bases, leaving 15 bases between them. The CDR3 runs to 16 residues. Germline lookup yields CDR1 SQVTM and CDR2 ANQGSEA. The CDR3: CSVDFRTGSSYNEQFF. CDR3 bases: TGCAGCGTTGACTTCAGGACTGGGAGCTCCTACAATGAGCAGTTCTTC.

This clonotype has a count of ten or more. V is TRBV5-4 and J is TRBJ2-7; 7 bases are a match to TRBD1. The V segment lost 3 bases and the J segment 3 bases; nucleotides outside the gene matches: 15. The germline CDR1 and CDR2 sequences are SGHNT and YYREEE (reference sequence). This CDR3 region has 17 residues. In DNA, the CDR3 is TGTGCCAGCAGCTCCGCCGTGCCGGGACAGTCCTACTACGAGCAGTACTTC. Its protein is CASSSAVPGQSYYEQYF.

The table lists this clonotype with a few counts. The rearrangement links TRBV28 to TRBJ2-1; D may correspond to TRBD1 or TRBD2 (5 bases each). Trimming shortened V by 9 bases and J by 9 bases, and 12 bases separated the two germline ends. The germline gives CDR1 MDHEN, CDR2 SYDVKM. This CDR3 is built from 11 residues. The CDR3 DNA follows: TGTGCCAGTTCGAGGGGTGGTGAGCAGTTCTTC. It translates to CASSRGGEQFF.

This clonotype was counted at least ten times. The chain couples TRBV7-9 to TRBJ2-5, with 7 bases that match TRBD2. V was pared by 1 base and J by 2 bases, with 4 bases of the junction left unmatched. The CDR3 contains 15 residues. Germline V gene sequence: CDR1 SEHNR, CDR2 FQNEAQ (reference sequence). CDR3 bases: TGTGCCAGCAGCTTAGGGGGACTATCACAAGAGACCCAGTACTTC. The encoded protein is CASSLGGLSQETQYF.

This clonotype was seen many times. This chain uses TRBV14 with TRBJ1-6; unclear D gene. CDR3 length equals 16 residues. CDR1 and CDR2 (germline): SGHDN, FVKESK. V shed 0 bases and J shed 7 bases, with 13 bases lying between them. CDR3 sequence: CASSQDKGRWNSPLHF. The CDR3 DNA reads TGTGCCAGCAGCCAAGATAAAGGACGGTGGAATTCACCCCTCCACTTT.

This clonotype was recorded many times. The chain carries TRBV6-2 or TRBV6-3 and TRBJ2-1; D tentatively fits TRBD1 or TRBD2 (5 bases each). Germline CDR1 is MNHEY and CDR2 is SVGEGT. The CDR3 is 14 residues long. V lost 8 bases, J lost 4 bases, and 15 bases lay in between. CDR3 bases: TGTGCCAGCCTGAAGGGACCGAATTACAATGAGCAGTTCTTC. This codes for CASLKGPNYNEQFF.

The CDR3, as DNA: TGTGCCAGCAGTTTCCCAGGGAACACTGAAGCTTTCTTT. Its protein is CASSFPGNTEAFF. The V and J genes are TRBV12-3 or TRBV12-4 and TRBJ1-1, with no clear D. The length of the CDR3 is 13 residues. V was clipped by 3 bases and J by 1 base, with 6 bases between them.

The CDR3 region is CAWSLNLGQGNQPQHF. CDR3 sequence (DNA): TGTGCCTGGAGCCTAAACCTTGGACAGGGCAATCAGCCCCAGCATTTT. This chain links TRBV30 with TRBJ1-5; TRBD1 aligns across 7 bases. The CDR3 loop spans 16 amino acids. The trim removed 3 bases at V and 2 bases at J, leaving 10 bases unmatched. The germline V gene encodes CDR1 GTSNPN and CDR2 SVGIG (reference sequence).

The chain recombines TRBV30 with TRBJ1-5; 7 bases are a match to TRBD1. Trimming removed 2 bases from V and 2 bases from J; junction bases left unmatched: 9. CDR3 size: 16 residues. Germline CDR1 is GTSNPN and CDR2 is SVGIG (reference sequence). The CDR3 region has the DNA TGTGCCTGGAGTCTCTCAGGGGGGAGCGGCAATCAGCCCCAGCATTTT. Translated, it gives CAWSLSGGSGNQPQHF.

Ten or more counts support this clonotype. The V call is TRBV10-2, the J call TRBJ1-1; D remains unclear. The CDR3 has 13 residues. V was shortened by 6 bases and J by 1 base, with 9 bases between the two germline ends. Germline V gene data show CDR1 as WSHSY and CDR2 as SAAADI. The CDR3 sequence is CASSQTGNTEAFF. Written as DNA, the CDR3 is TGCGCCAGCAGCCAGACCGGGAACACTGAAGCTTTCTTT.

This clonotype was picked up many times. The rearrangement joins TRBV6-6 to TRBJ1-5; D is possibly TRBD1 (5 bases). The CDR3 runs to 17 residues. V lost 0 bases, J lost 2 bases, and 14 bases lay in between. Germline V CDR1 and CDR2: MNHNY, SVGAGI (reference sequence). The CDR3 coding sequence is TGTGCCAGCAGTTACTCGAGAGGGGAAGGAGGCAATCAGCCCCAGCATTTT. The encoded protein is CASSYSRGEGGNQPQHF.

V gene TRBV10-3 combines with J gene TRBJ1-6; 8 nucleotides line up with TRBD1. The CDR3 totals 19 residues. The germline CDR1 and CDR2 sequences are ENHRY and SYGVKD. With 4 bases clipped from V and 8 bases from J, the junction kept 19 bases outside the gene matches. The CDR3 DNA reads as TGTGCCATCAGTGGCCGGGACAGGTCCCATTCAGGGATTGATTCACCCCTCCACTTT. Translated: CAISGRDRSHSGIDSPLHF.

This clonotype was seen more than once but under ten times. The V gene is TRBV20-1, the J gene TRBJ2-2; 10 bases map to TRBD1. CDR1 and CDR2 from the germline V gene are DFQATT and SNEGSKA (reference sequence). The CDR3 is 17 amino acids. The junction had 10 bases not matched to a gene; V was cut back by 6 bases and J by 0 bases. DNA for the CDR3: TGCAGTGCGGGACAGGGGCCCAAGACGTCGAACACCGGGGAGCTGTTTTTT. It translates to CSAGQGPKTSNTGELFF.

This clonotype was found a few times. This rearrangement joins TRBV19 to TRBJ1-5; no clear D gene. V was clipped by 2 bases and J by 1 base, with 12 bases between them. This CDR3 has 16 amino acids. Germline values: CDR1 LNHDA, CDR2 SQIVND (reference sequence). CDR3 coding DNA: TGTGCCAGTAGTATAAGTGGAGGTTTGAGCAATCAGCCCCAGCATTTT. Its translation is CASSISGGLSNQPQHF.

The rearrangement joins TRBV3-1 to TRBJ2-1; 16 positions agree with TRBD2. Germline V gene data show CDR1 as LGHDT and CDR2 as YNNKEL (reference sequence). Losses at the gene ends were 4 bases for V and 3 bases for J; bases not matched to a gene: 6. The CDR3 totals 18 residues. The CDR3 protein is CASSPGTSGRAHYNEQFF. DNA of the CDR3: TGTGCCAGCAGCCCGGGGACTAGCGGGAGGGCCCACTACAATGAGCAGTTCTTC.

Worth noting for this clonotype: With a much larger clone just one base away, this may be a read error. The V call is TRBV12-5, the J call TRBJ2-1, with D hard to call. Germline-derived CDR1 and CDR2 are LGHNT and FRNRAP. The CDR3 is made up of 11 amino acids. V was trimmed by 3 bases and J by 4 bases, leaving 1 base between them. In DNA, the CDR3 is TGTGCTAGTGGTTTATACAATGAGCAGTTCTTC. This codes for CASGLYNEQFF.

This clonotype was found a few times. The chain employs TRBV11-2 and TRBJ2-1; D unclear. This CDR3 is 16 amino acids long. The V end lost 0 bases, the J end lost 5 bases, and 14 bases lay between the germline ends. Germline assignment: CDR1 SGHAT and CDR2 FQNNGV. The chain's CDR3 is CASSLEVGLNHNEQFF. The CDR3 nucleotides are TGTGCCAGCAGCTTAGAGGTCGGCCTAAACCACAATGAGCAGTTCTTC.

The chain combines TRBV6-2 or TRBV6-3 with TRBJ2-7; D is ambiguous. The CDR3 extends over 12 amino acids. Germline lookup yields CDR1 MNHEY and CDR2 SVGEGT. V was shortened by 5 bases and J by 5 bases, with 10 bases between the two germline ends. The CDR3 DNA is TGTGCCAGCAGTCGGGCGGTACACGAGCAGTACTTC. Amino acid sequence: CASSRAVHEQYF.